Presented here are 31 T cell receptor beta chains from one specimen sequenced in a study of T-cell memory formation after mild COVID-19. A single record per CDR3 protein comes from TCRdb applying MiXCR to the 5' RACE reads. This sample carries roughly 400,000 distinct CDR3 sequences, 20% to 25% of them seen once, and the ten largest clones take 7% to 9.5%. Specimen: PBMCs or a T cell subset sorted from them (not recorded which). These receptors all stem from an adult woman who had mild COVID-19 (a few samples of this study predate the infection). Cell type and time point are not known.

In this sample, this clonotype turned up a few times. This chain joins TRBV12-3 or TRBV12-4 and TRBJ2-7, with no clear D. The CDR3 spans 14 residues. V was shortened by 6 bases and J by 0 bases, with 12 bases between the two germline ends. The CDR3: CASRMGTDSYEQYF. CDR3 in DNA: TGTGCCAGCAGGATGGGCACGGACTCCTACGAGCAGTACTTC.

This clonotype was counted a few times. The chain combines TRBV12-3 or TRBV12-4 with TRBJ2-7; 8 nucleotides align to TRBD2. The V and J ends lost 1 base and 5 bases, in that order; junction bases with no gene match: 4. The CDR3 is 14 amino acids. CDR3 protein: CASSLERERHEQYF. Here the CDR3 DNA reads TGTGCCAGCAGTTTAGAGCGGGAGCGCCACGAGCAGTACTTC.

This clonotype was found many times. The gene calls are TRBV3-1 and TRBJ2-7; 8 bases agree with TRBD2. Looked up from germline, CDR1 is LGHDT and CDR2 is YNNKEL (reference sequence). The V and J ends lost 5 bases and 5 bases, in that order; junction bases with no gene match: 11. The CDR3 covers 15 residues. The CDR3 nucleotides read TGTGCCAGCAGCGAACTAGGGAGCGGGGGCAACGAGCAGTACTTC. It specifies CASSELGSGGNEQYF.

The chain has TRBV4-1 and TRBJ2-7; 7 bases fit TRBD1. CDR1 is MGHRA, CDR2 YSYEKL, per germline. V lost 1 base to trimming and J lost 4 bases; unmatched junction nucleotides: 13. CDR3 size: 17 residues. The CDR3 loop reads CASSQAAGDSGLYEQYF. CDR3 coding DNA: TGCGCCAGCAGCCAAGCAGCAGGGGACAGTGGCTTATACGAGCAGTACTTC.

There are a few counts of this clonotype. The chain recombines TRBV4-2 with TRBJ1-4; 7 positions match TRBD1. Trimming cost V 1 base and J 5 bases; bases outside gene matches: 7. Germline CDR1 and CDR2: LGHNA and YNFKEQ. This CDR3 contains 16 residues. DNA of the CDR3: TGTGCCAGCAGCCAAGGTTCAGGGACAGAGAATGAAAAACTGTTTTTT. It translates to CASSQGSGTENEKLFF.

V is TRBV12-3 or TRBV12-4 and J is TRBJ2-3, with no clear D. The CDR3 is made up of 15 amino acids. Trimming pared 1 base from V and 6 bases from J, leaving 14 bases between. In nucleotides, the CDR3 is TGTGCCAGCAGTTTAGGGGAAATAGGATGGGATACGCAGTATTTT. Amino acids: CASSLGEIGWDTQYF.

This clonotype has a handful of counts. The chain links TRBV6-2 or TRBV6-3 to TRBJ2-7, with 10 bases matching TRBD2. After removal of 8 bases from V and 6 bases from J, the junction contained 10 bases not matched to a gene. CDR1 is MNHEY and CDR2 is SVGEGT in the germline V gene. This CDR3 has 14 residues. CDR3 DNA sequence: TGTGCCAGCGTCCTCCTAGCGGGAGATGGCGAGCAGTACTTC. Its translation: CASVLLAGDGEQYF.

V usage is TRBV7-9 and J usage is TRBJ1-4; D not resolved. CDR3 length: 12 residues. CDR1 and CDR2 (germline): SEHNR, FQNEAQ (reference sequence). V lost 1 base, J lost 7 bases, and 4 bases lay in between. CDR3 region: CASSLGAEKLFF. DNA of the CDR3: TGTGCCAGCAGCTTAGGTGCTGAAAAACTGTTTTTT.

This clonotype came up a few times. The V call is TRBV2, the J call TRBJ2-7, with D perhaps given as TRBD1 or TRBD2 (5 bases each). Trimming left V 4 bases short and J 2 bases short, with 9 bases between. CDR1 and CDR2 from the germline V gene are SNHLY and FYNNEI. There are 13 residues in the CDR3. The CDR3 sequence: CASSVGTTYEQYF. Here the CDR3 DNA reads TGTGCCAGCAGTGTGGGGACCACCTACGAGCAGTACTTC.

This sequence joins TRBV10-3 and TRBJ2-1; D remains ambiguous. The CDR3 has 15 amino acids. Germline lookup yields CDR1 ENHRY and CDR2 SYGVKD. Trimming took off 0 bases at V and 6 bases at J, with 12 bases between the two ends. Here the CDR3 reads CAISESSRSPNEQFF. CDR3 DNA: TGTGCCATCAGTGAGTCAAGTAGGTCACCCAATGAGCAGTTCTTC.

This clonotype was recorded many times. This chain uses TRBV12-3 or TRBV12-4 with TRBJ2-7; the D gene is possibly TRBD2 (8 bases). Trimming removed 7 bases at V and 5 bases at J, with 21 bases between. The CDR3 runs to 15 residues. The CDR3 sequence is CASTLGGGGPHEQYF. Written as DNA, the CDR3 is TGTGCCAGCACCCTAGGGGGCGGGGGGCCGCACGAGCAGTACTTC.

The rearrangement links TRBV3-1 to TRBJ1-2; TRBD1 matches 8 bases. Trimming cost V 7 bases and J 1 base; bases outside gene matches: 5. In germline, CDR1 is LGHDT, CDR2 YNNKEL (reference sequence). CDR3 length: 14 residues. The CDR3 bases are TGTGCCAGCAACCGACAGGGGTTTAACTATGGCTACACCTTC. Translated: CASNRQGFNYGYTF.

This clonotype was recorded a few times. This chain uses TRBV24-1 with TRBJ2-3; 7 bases agree with TRBD1. CDR1 is KGHDR, CDR2 SFDVKD, per germline. With 7 bases clipped from V and 3 bases from J, the junction kept 3 bases outside the gene matches. This CDR3 is 13 amino acids long. The CDR3 DNA follows: TGTGCCACCAGCCGGGACAGAACAGATACGCAGTATTTT. Amino acid sequence: CATSRDRTDTQYF.

This rearrangement joins TRBV5-4 to TRBJ2-3, with 8 bases that match TRBD2. The J segment lost 6 bases and the V segment lost 5 bases, leaving 8 bases of the junction unmatched. The CDR3 runs to 14 residues. Germline-derived CDR1 and CDR2 are SGHNT and YYREEE (reference sequence). CDR3: CASSSSGSVDTQYF. CDR3 sequence (DNA): TGTGCCAGCAGTTCCAGCGGGAGTGTGGATACGCAGTATTTT.

The chain recombines TRBV5-1 with TRBJ1-1; 8 bases map to TRBD1. The germline V gene encodes CDR1 SGHRS and CDR2 YFSETQ. The trim removed 5 bases at V and 2 bases at J, leaving 8 bases unmatched. The CDR3 is 15 residues long. The CDR3 DNA reads as TGCGCCAGCAGTTGGGGACAGGAGTATAACACTGAAGCTTTCTTT. Its protein is CASSWGQEYNTEAFF.

V gene TRBV19 combines with J gene TRBJ2-3; D is ambiguous. V lost 3 bases to trimming and J lost 0 bases, with 10 bases between them. The CDR3 contains 15 residues. The V gene's germline CDR1 is LNHDA and CDR2 SQIVND (reference sequence). For the CDR3, the DNA is TGTGCCAGTAGTATGGTGGGAACTAGCACAGATACGCAGTATTTT. Protein product: CASSMVGTSTDTQYF.

This clonotype has a count of ten or more. V gene TRBV5-1 combines with J gene TRBJ1-2; no clear D gene. V shed 0 bases and J shed 4 bases, with 10 bases lying between them. CDR3 length: 14 amino acids. CDR1 is SGHRS and CDR2 is YFSETQ in the germline V gene. The CDR3: CASSLASETYGYTF. CDR3 nucleotide sequence: TGCGCCAGCAGCTTGGCTTCAGAAACCTATGGCTACACCTTC.

The sample holds a few counts of this clonotype. The gene calls are TRBV3-1 and TRBJ2-7, with TRBD1 as a possible D gene (5 bases). Germline CDR1 is LGHDT and CDR2 is YNNKEL (reference sequence). The CDR3 extends over 16 amino acids. The V gene lost 4 bases and the J gene lost 7 bases, with 23 bases spanning the gap. CDR3 DNA sequence: TGTGCCAGCAGCCCGCATTACAGGTCCGAGAAGGGGGAGCAGTACTTC. Translation gives CASSPHYRSEKGEQYF.

V usage is TRBV9 and J usage is TRBJ1-4; no firm D call. Trimming left V 0 bases short and J 8 bases short, with 14 bases between. This CDR3 has 15 amino acids. The V gene's germline CDR1 is SGDLS and CDR2 YYNGEE. CDR3 protein: CASSVGGIKGEKLFF. The CDR3 DNA follows: TGTGCCAGCAGCGTAGGAGGGATAAAGGGCGAAAAACTGTTTTTT.

This clonotype was seen only a few times. The V and J genes are TRBV7-3 and TRBJ2-2, with TRBD2 matching 8 bases. The V gene end was trimmed by 6 bases and the J gene end by 4 bases; junction bases not matched to a gene: 4. There are 14 residues in the CDR3. Germline CDR1 reads SGHTA; CDR2 reads FQGTGA. The CDR3 region is CASRGAGGTGELFF. For the CDR3, the DNA is TGTGCCAGCAGAGGGGCGGGAGGCACCGGGGAGCTGTTTTTT.

The chain recombines TRBV3-1 with TRBJ2-4, with D perhaps TRBD1 (6 bases). V was trimmed by 4 bases and J by 1 base, leaving 11 bases between them. The V gene's germline CDR1 is LGHDT and CDR2 YNNKEL (reference sequence). This CDR3 is 15 amino acids long. CDR3 protein: CASSPRQGAKNIQYF. The DNA for the CDR3 is TGTGCCAGCAGCCCCAGGCAGGGGGCCAAAAACATTCAGTACTTC. Full variable domain (missing parts from reference TRBV3-1 and TRBJ2-4): DTAVSQTPKYLVTQMGNDKSIKCEQNLGHDTMYWYKQDSKKFLKIMFSYNNKELIINETVPNRFSPKSPDKAHLNLHINSLELGDSAVYFCASSPRQGAKNIQYFGAGTRLSVL.

In this sample, this clonotype turned up a few times. V is TRBV20-1 and J is TRBJ2-1; 10 bases agree with TRBD2. The germline CDR1 and CDR2 sequences are DFQATT and SNEGSKA (reference sequence). This CDR3 region has 15 residues. V lost 3 bases to trimming and J lost 4 bases; unmatched junction nucleotides: 6. CDR3 protein: CSASWPSGRYNEQFF. CDR3 nucleotides: TGCAGTGCTAGTTGGCCTAGCGGGAGATACAATGAGCAGTTCTTC.

The chain combines TRBV12-3 or TRBV12-4 with TRBJ1-1, with unresolved D. This CDR3 spans 13 amino acids. V was trimmed by 7 bases and J by 2 bases, leaving 11 bases between them. The CDR3 region has the DNA TGTGCCAGCACCCCATCCCTAAACACTGAAGCTTTCTTT. This translates into CASTPSLNTEAFF.

The chain carries TRBV19 and TRBJ1-2; D is possibly TRBD1 (5 bases). Germline CDR1 is LNHDA and CDR2 is SQIVND (reference sequence). The CDR3 totals 19 residues. The ends were cut back, 8 bases at V and 2 bases at J, with 30 bases in the middle. CDR3 loop: CASPFGCLLPPRVNYGYTF. CDR3 nucleotides: TGTGCCAGTCCCTTTGGGTGTCTCCTACCGCCCAGGGTCAACTATGGCTACACCTTC.

This clonotype came up a few times. The chain carries TRBV5-1 and TRBJ2-2, with 10 bases aligning to TRBD1. CDR3 length: 16 residues. J was trimmed by 4 bases and V by 4 bases; bases with no gene match: 7. CDR1 is SGHRS and CDR2 is YFSETQ in the germline V gene. The CDR3 region has the DNA TGCGCCAGCAGCCCCAGACAGGGGGCAACCACCGGGGAGCTGTTTTTT. Its protein is CASSPRQGATTGELFF. The full variable domain, completed using reference TRBV5-1 and TRBJ2-2, is KAGVTQTPRYLIKTRGQQVTLSCSPISGHRSVSWYQQTPGQGLQFLFEYFSETQRNKGNFPGRFSGRQFSNSRSEMNVSTLELGDSALYLCASSPRQGATTGELFFGEGSRLTVL.

Of note for this clonotype: Germline is not matched at one junction end, which may reflect a read error. The chain has TRBV14 and TRBJ1-1; D unresolved. Germline lookup yields CDR1 SGHDN and CDR2 FVKESK. There are 13 residues in the CDR3. This CDR3 reads CACSQWEGTEAFF. CDR3 sequence (DNA): TGTGCCTGCAGCCAATGGGAGGGCACTGAAGCTTTCTTT.

The rearrangement uses TRBV12-3 or TRBV12-4 and TRBJ1-5; D ambiguous. With 8 bases removed from V and 2 bases from J, the gap between germline ends came to 16 bases. This CDR3 has 15 residues. CDR3 residues: CASSGAMRGNQPQHF. The CDR3 nucleotides are TGTGCCAGCTCGGGTGCGATGAGGGGCAATCAGCCCCAGCATTTT.

J is TRBJ1-1 and V is TRBV2; D not certain. Trimming took 1 base from V and 0 from J, leaving 6 bases between them. Germline CDR1 reads SNHLY; CDR2 reads FYNNEI. The CDR3 covers 14 residues. The CDR3 protein is CASSEEQLNTEAFF. CDR3 nucleotides: TGTGCCAGCAGTGAAGAGCAGTTGAACACTGAAGCTTTCTTT.

Here the CDR3 DNA reads TGTGCCAGCAGCCTCCAACAGGGGTTAGCCTACAATGAGCAGTTCTTC. Translating gives CASSLQQGLAYNEQFF. The chain joins TRBV4-2 to TRBJ2-1, with 7 positions matching TRBD1. CDR3 length: 16 residues. After removal of 4 bases from V and 2 bases from J, the junction contained 8 bases not matched to a gene. The V gene's germline CDR1 is LGHNA and CDR2 YNFKEQ.

V is TRBV12-3 or TRBV12-4 and J is TRBJ1-1; D perhaps matches TRBD1 (5 bases). Between the trimmed V and J ends, which lost 5 bases and 0 bases, there was a span of 19 bases. The CDR3 spans 17 residues. CDR3 nucleotides: TGTGCCAGCAGTCGTAGAGGGGACGGGATTATGAACACTGAAGCTTTCTTT. Amino acids: CASSRRGDGIMNTEAFF.

This sequence joins TRBV13 and TRBJ1-2; D is ambiguous. V was shortened by 6 bases and J by 7 bases, with 15 bases between the two germline ends. This CDR3 is 13 amino acids long. The germline gives CDR1 PRHDT, CDR2 FYEKMQ (reference sequence). In DNA form, the CDR3 reads TGTGCCAGCAGTCCGGACCTATTTCCTGGCTACACCTTC. Its translation is CASSPDLFPGYTF.